These 29 T cell receptor beta chains share one sample of origin, sequenced in a study of blood T cell repertoires in COVID-19. Clones were read by immunoSEQ multiplex PCR, and TCRdb kept only the in-frame ones, dropping some. The sample records 400,000 to 550,000 clones, 75% to 90% being singletons. Sequences were obtained from peripheral blood. The receptors derive from a woman in her thirties with acute or convalescent COVID-19.

This chain joins TRBV5-1 and TRBJ2-3; no definite D call. From germline, CDR1 is SGHRS and CDR2 YFSETQ. This CDR3 spans 16 amino acids. The V end lost 0 bases, the J end lost 1 base, and 12 bases lay between the germline ends. The CDR3: CASSLDWVGGTDTQYF. CDR3 sequence (DNA): TGCGCCAGCAGCTTGGATTGGGTAGGAGGCACAGATACGCAGTATTTT.

V and J are TRBV4-1 and TRBJ1-1; 8 nucleotides align to TRBD1. The CDR3 runs 15 residues. The J segment lost 3 bases and the V segment lost 8 bases, leaving 11 bases of the junction unmatched. Germline loops: CDR1 MGHRA, CDR2 YSYEKL. DNA for the CDR3: TGCGCCAGCGAAGCCTCCCAGGGGGCGCACACTGAAGCTTTCTTT. Its protein product is CASEASQGAHTEAFF.

The chain has TRBV6-4 and TRBJ2-1; TRBD2 agrees at 11 bases. Germline CDR1 MRHNA, CDR2 SNTAGT. V was pared by 2 bases and J by 6 bases, with 3 bases of the junction left unmatched. The CDR3 sequence is 15 residues long. The CDR3 is CASSDGTSGGNEQFF. DNA for the CDR3: TGTGCCAGCAGTGACGGGACTAGCGGTGGCAATGAGCAGTTCTTC.

V usage is TRBV28 and J usage is TRBJ2-5; tentatively, D is TRBD2 (6 bases). Germline-derived CDR1 and CDR2 are MDHEN and SYDVKM. V was cut by 3 bases and J by 2 bases, with 10 bases left in between. The CDR3 runs 14 residues. This CDR3 reads CASSLLAKQETQYF. In DNA, the CDR3 is TGTGCCAGCAGTTTGCTAGCGAAACAAGAGACCCAGTACTTC.

The CDR3, as DNA: TGTGCCAGCAGAGGACAGGGCCGGGGGGAGCAGTACTTC. This translates into CASRGQGRGEQYF. The chain uses TRBV7-9 and TRBJ2-7; TRBD1 aligns across 8 bases. CDR3 length equals 13 residues. CDR1 is SEHNR and CDR2 is FQNEAQ in the germline V gene (reference sequence). Unmatched junction bases numbered 8, after V lost 6 bases and J lost 7 bases. Full variable domain (outside the CDR3, taken from reference TRBV7-9 and TRBJ2-7): DTGVSQNPRHKITKRGQNVTFRCDPISEHNRLYWYRQTLGQGPEFLTYFQNEAQLEKSRLLSDRFSAERPKGSFSTLEIQRTEQGDSAMYLCASRGQGRGEQYFGPGTRLTVT.

The chain carries TRBV15 and TRBJ2-7, with D perhaps TRBD1 (6 bases). The germline V gene encodes CDR1 LNHNV and CDR2 YYDKDF (reference sequence). The CDR3 length is 14 residues. V lost 0 bases, J lost 3 bases, and 9 bases lay in between. CDR3 DNA: TGTGCCACCAGCAGAGACACAGGGCGCTACGAGCAGTACTTC. Its translation is CATSRDTGRYEQYF.

This clone was seen only once. This chain links TRBV18 with TRBJ2-2; TRBD1 might be the D (6 bases). Deletions cut 6 bases from V and 5 bases from J, with 13 bases between. Germline CDR1 reads KGHSH; CDR2 reads LQKENI. This CDR3 is 14 amino acids long. The CDR3 loop reads CASSPKTGTGELFF. CDR3 in DNA: TGTGCCAGCTCCCCAAAAACAGGGACCGGGGAGCTGTTTTTT.

The rearrangement links TRBV11-2 to TRBJ1-3, with TRBD1 as a possible D gene (5 bases). The germline gives CDR1 SGHAT, CDR2 FQNNGV. V shed 4 bases and J shed 0 bases, with 16 bases lying between them. The CDR3 is 17 residues long. The DNA for the CDR3 is TGTGCCAGCAGCTCTCCTAAGACAGAGCCCTCTGGAAACACCATATATTTT. Its translation: CASSSPKTEPSGNTIYF.

This clone has only one observation. The CDR3: CASRKEWGRLTGELFF. The CDR3 DNA sequence: TGTGCCAGCAGGAAAGAGTGGGGGCGGCTCACCGGGGAGCTGTTTTTT. The J gene is TRBJ2-2, the V gene TRBV13; possible D gene TRBD1, 6 bases. CDR1 is PRHDT and CDR2 is FYEKMQ in the germline V gene (reference sequence). V shed 6 bases and J shed 4 bases, with 18 bases lying between them. The CDR3 runs to 16 residues.

The chain joins TRBV6-1 to TRBJ2-1; 8 bases agree with TRBD2. The CDR3 covers 16 residues. The trim removed 2 bases at V and 8 bases at J, leaving 11 bases unmatched. Per germline, CDR1 MNHNS and CDR2 SASEGT. CDR3 DNA sequence: TGTGCCAGCAGTGAACGCACTAGCGGATTTAGGGATGAGCAGTTCTTC. It specifies CASSERTSGFRDEQFF.

The V call is TRBV6-5, the J call TRBJ2-5; a possible D gene is TRBD1 (5 bases). Germline CDR1 reads MNHEY; CDR2 reads SVGAGI. The CDR3 sequence is 15 residues long. The germline V and J ends were trimmed by 6 bases and 5 bases, with 19 bases remaining between them. The CDR3 DNA reads TGTGCCAGCAGCAGTGTGTCAGGGTACGTGGAGACCCAGTACTTC. It codes for CASSSVSGYVETQYF.

The chain joins TRBV2 to TRBJ2-5; D is perhaps TRBD2 (5 bases). The ends were cut back, 6 bases at V and 4 bases at J, with 21 bases in the middle. Germline V lookup: CDR1 SNHLY, CDR2 FYNNEI. The CDR3 totals 16 residues. DNA for the CDR3: TGTGCCAGCAGCCACGCCGGCCAAAGGAGGCCAGAGACCCAGTACTTC. Encoded protein: CASSHAGQRRPETQYF.

The chain joins TRBV29-1 to TRBJ2-7; D may be TRBD1 (6 bases). The CDR3 is made up of 14 amino acids. The V gene lost 0 bases and the J gene lost 7 bases, with 16 bases spanning the gap. CDR1 and CDR2 from the germline V gene are SQVTM and ANQGSEA. The CDR3 loop reads CSVEDWGPSSEQYF. The CDR3 DNA sequence: TGCAGCGTTGAAGATTGGGGGCCATCAAGTGAGCAGTACTTC.

The chain uses TRBV11-2 and TRBJ2-7; D is perhaps TRBD2 (6 bases). V lost 0 bases to trimming and J lost 5 bases, with 20 bases between them. In germline, CDR1 is SGHAT, CDR2 FQNNGV. The CDR3 is 17 amino acids. CDR3 sequence reads: CASSLEPRLGGRNEQYF. In DNA form, the CDR3 reads TGTGCCAGCAGCTTAGAGCCGCGTTTGGGGGGTCGAAACGAGCAGTACTTC.

The genes are TRBV29-1 and TRBJ2-2; 7 bases match TRBD1. Losses at the gene ends were 6 bases for V and 5 bases for J; bases not matched to a gene: 3. There are 12 residues in the CDR3. Germline CDR1 reads SQVTM; CDR2 reads ANQGSEA. The CDR3 DNA sequence: TGCAGCGTAGCGACAGGGACCGGGGAGCTGTTTTTT. Its protein product is CSVATGTGELFF.

This clone has a handful of counts. V usage is TRBV5-6 and J usage is TRBJ2-7; perhaps TRBD1 as D (6 bases). CDR3 length: 15 residues. Germline-derived CDR1 and CDR2 are SGHDT and YYEEEE. The V and J ends lost 0 bases and 6 bases respectively, with 16 bases between them. CDR3 protein: CASSLADRRFGEQYF. DNA for the CDR3: TGTGCCAGCAGCTTGGCGGACAGACGTTTCGGCGAGCAGTACTTC.

A word on this clone: Other DNA sequences in the sample encode the same CDR3. J is TRBJ2-7 and V is TRBV28; D might be TRBD2 (7 bases). V shed 5 bases and J shed 2 bases, with 10 bases lying between them. The CDR3 length is 13 residues. Germline CDR1 reads MDHEN; CDR2 reads SYDVKM. The CDR3 protein is CASSLGGPYEQYF. Written as DNA, the CDR3 is TGTGCCAGCAGTCTCGGGGGGCCCTACGAGCAGTACTTC.

This clone showed up just once. This rearrangement joins TRBV4-2 to TRBJ1-1; D unresolved. CDR3 length equals 16 residues. Deletions cut 2 bases from V and 0 bases from J, with 13 bases between. CDR1 LGHNA and CDR2 YNFKEQ come from the germline V gene. DNA of the CDR3: TGTGCCAGCAGCCAATATGGCCCCCACGTGAACACTGAAGCTTTCTTT. It codes for CASSQYGPHVNTEAFF.

The rearrangement uses TRBV7-4 and TRBJ1-5, with D maybe TRBD1 (6 bases). The V gene's germline CDR1 is SGHVT and CDR2 SQSDAQ. This CDR3 spans 15 amino acids. V was cut by 3 bases and J by 5 bases, with 14 bases left in between. The DNA of the CDR3 is TGTGCCAGCAGCTTCTTCTGGGGGCTAGATCAGCCCCAGCATTTT. The encoded protein is CASSFFWGLDQPQHF.

The rearrangement uses TRBV10-1 and TRBJ2-7; 7 bases match TRBD1. CDR3 length equals 15 residues. The germline V gene has CDR1 WNHNN and CDR2 SYGVQD (reference sequence). V lost 6 bases, J lost 3 bases, and 11 bases stayed unmatched. CDR3 protein: CASRLRQGIFYEQYF. For the CDR3, the DNA is TGCGCCAGCAGATTAAGACAGGGTATTTTCTACGAGCAGTACTTC.

This clone was observed once. V and J are TRBV5-6 and TRBJ1-5, with 11 bases identical to TRBD1. Germline V CDR1 and CDR2: SGHDT, YYEEEE. V shed 3 bases and J 5 bases; nucleotides not matched to a gene: 7. The CDR3 is 16 amino acids. CDR3 protein: CASSWKGTGGDQPQHF. The CDR3 bases are TGTGCCAGCAGCTGGAAGGGGACAGGGGGGGATCAGCCCCAGCATTTT.

This sequence joins TRBV5-1 and TRBJ2-2; 8 bases map to TRBD1. This CDR3 spans 16 amino acids. CDR1 is SGHRS and CDR2 is YFSETQ in the germline V gene. J lost 6 bases, V lost 1 base, and 8 bases had no gene match. As DNA, the CDR3 is TGCGCCAGCAGCTTGTATGGGCAGGGGGCCGCCGGGGAGCTGTTTTTT. It specifies CASSLYGQGAAGELFF. Full variable domain (rest looked up from reference TRBV5-1 and TRBJ2-2): KAGVTQTPRYLIKTRGQQVTLSCSPISGHRSVSWYQQTPGQGLQFLFEYFSETQRNKGNFPGRFSGRQFSNSRSEMNVSTLELGDSALYLCASSLYGQGAAGELFFGEGSRLTVL.

The V call is TRBV24-1, the J call TRBJ2-2; D ambiguous. The CDR3 extends over 14 amino acids. With 7 bases removed from V and 1 base from J, the gap between germline ends came to 9 bases. The germline CDR1 and CDR2 sequences are KGHDR and SFDVKD. The CDR3 nucleotides read TGTGCCACCAGGGCAGGAAGGAACACCGGGGAGCTGTTTTTT. It yields the protein CATRAGRNTGELFF.

The CDR3 here is CASSLGSRGADTQYF. Here the CDR3 DNA reads TGTGCCAGCAGTTTGGGCAGTCGGGGGGCAGATACGCAGTATTTT. V is TRBV6-6 and J is TRBJ2-3; 7 nucleotides align to TRBD2. CDR3 length: 15 amino acids. Trimming cost V 4 bases and J 4 bases; bases outside gene matches: 8. Germline CDR1 and CDR2: MNHNY and SVGAGI (reference sequence).

The chain couples TRBV3-1 (or the pseudogene TRBV3-2) to TRBJ2-3; 8 positions match TRBD2. Germline CDR1 is LGHDT and CDR2 is YNNKEL (reference sequence). V lost 1 base, J lost 3 bases, and 6 bases stayed unmatched. This CDR3 spans 16 amino acids. The CDR3 DNA sequence: TGTGCCAGCAGCCAAGGGTGCGGGGGGTGTACAGATACGCAGTATTTT. Protein sequence: CASSQGCGGCTDTQYF.

This clone was found once. This CDR3 reads CATSRGVMTEAFF. Written as DNA, the CDR3 is TGTGCCACGTCTCGCGGGGTCATGACTGAAGCTTTCTTT. The chain combines TRBV28 with TRBJ1-1; D call uncertain. There are 13 residues in the CDR3. CDR1 and CDR2 from the germline V gene are MDHEN and SYDVKM. The ends were cut back, 10 bases at V and 5 bases at J, with 17 bases in the middle.

The rearrangement joins TRBV7-9 to TRBJ2-1, with 8 bases fitting TRBD1. The CDR3 has 15 amino acids. CDR1 is SEHNR, CDR2 FQNEAQ, per germline (reference sequence). Trimming cost V 4 bases and J 7 bases; bases outside gene matches: 9. This chain's CDR3 is CASSWGQASENEQFF. The CDR3 DNA reads TGTGCCAGCAGCTGGGGACAGGCCTCGGAAAATGAGCAGTTCTTC.

This clone was observed once. The rearrangement joins TRBV5-5 to TRBJ2-2; D may be TRBD2 (5 bases). The CDR3 runs to 16 residues. The ends were cut back, 4 bases at V and 2 bases at J, with 15 bases in the middle. Germline V gene lookup returns CDR1 SGHKS and CDR2 YYEKEE (reference sequence). The CDR3 loop is CASSPRTRANTGELFF. In DNA form, the CDR3 reads TGTGCCAGCAGCCCCCGAACTAGGGCCAACACCGGGGAGCTGTTTTTT.

The rearrangement uses TRBV5-1 and TRBJ1-4, with D possibly TRBD1 on 5 matching bases. V was trimmed by 7 bases and J by 8 bases, leaving 18 bases between them. Germline CDR1 SGHRS, CDR2 YFSETQ. CDR3 length: 14 amino acids. The CDR3 nucleotides read TGCGCCAGCGGAACAACAGGCCTTGAGGAAAAACTGTTTTTT. Translating it yields CASGTTGLEEKLFF.